This is a list of T cell receptor beta chains from one sample in a study of blood T cell repertoires in COVID-19. Only in-frame clones appear in the TCRdb table, and some are missing; sequencing was by immunoSEQ multiplex PCR. In the table there are 250,000 to 350,000 clones, 88% of which are singletons. Sequencing was performed on PBMCs or T cells enriched from blood (not recorded which). The receptors shown here come from a woman aged 30 to 39 who had recovered from COVID-19. The CDR3 runs from the conserved cysteine through the conserved F or W. Each record gives: J gene, clone size, V gene, D gene, CDR3 protein, CDR3 DNA. The D gene is left open where the match is weak. Clone size appears in some rows only: once, few, many, or a class for an expanded clone.

J gene: TRBJ2-7
clone size: -
V gene: TRBV4-2
D gene: TRBD1
CDR3 protein: CASSQGDRGLPYEQYF
CDR3 DNA: TGTGCCAGCAGCCAAGGGGACAGGGGGCTTCCCTACGAGCAGTACTTC

J gene: TRBJ2-4
clone size: few
V gene: TRBV11-2
D gene: -
CDR3 protein: CASSPSGDTENIQYF
CDR3 DNA: TGTGCCAGCAGCCCGTCGGGAGATACTGAAAACATTCAGTACTTC

J gene: TRBJ2-6
clone size: -
V gene: TRBV19
D gene: -
CDR3 protein: CATRVGGANVLTF
CDR3 DNA: TGTGCCACCAGGGTTGGTGGGGCCAACGTCCTGACTTTC

J gene: TRBJ1-6
clone size: -
V gene: TRBV15
D gene: -
CDR3 protein: CATSRVSGTGPYNSPLHF
CDR3 DNA: TGTGCCACCAGCAGAGTCAGTGGAACAGGGCCCTATAATTCACCCCTCCACTTT

J gene: TRBJ1-6
clone size: -
V gene: TRBV5-4
D gene: TRBD1
CDR3 protein: CASSLDRGRSPLHF
CDR3 DNA: TGTGCCAGCAGCCTGGACAGGGGAAGATCACCCCTCCACTTT

J gene: TRBJ2-1
clone size: -
V gene: TRBV7-6
D gene: -
CDR3 protein: CASSLWVGGGTTVEQFF
CDR3 DNA: TGTGCCAGCAGCTTATGGGTGGGAGGTGGTACAACGGTTGAGCAGTTCTTC

J gene: TRBJ2-7
clone size: -
V gene: TRBV15
D gene: TRBD1
CDR3 protein: CATSRDTLGTGNYEQYF
CDR3 DNA: TGTGCCACCAGCAGAGATACGCTGGGGACAGGGAACTACGAGCAGTACTTC

J gene: TRBJ2-1
clone size: -
V gene: TRBV9
D gene: -
CDR3 protein: CASSVALTVNEQFF
CDR3 DNA: TGTGCCAGCAGCGTAGCTTTGACTGTCAATGAGCAGTTCTTC

J gene: TRBJ2-1
clone size: -
V gene: TRBV7-8
D gene: TRBD1
CDR3 protein: CASSSRTGHYNEQFF
CDR3 DNA: TGTGCCAGCAGCTCCCGGACAGGGCACTACAATGAGCAGTTCTTC

J gene: TRBJ2-7
clone size: -
V gene: TRBV7-2
D gene: TRBD1
CDR3 protein: CASSQSRTGRSYEQYF
CDR3 DNA: TGTGCCAGCAGCCAATCGCGGACAGGGCGGTCCTACGAGCAGTACTTC

J gene: TRBJ2-7
clone size: -
V gene: TRBV25-1
D gene: -
CDR3 protein: CASSDSGDGSYEQYF
CDR3 DNA: TGTGCCAGCAGTGACTCAGGGGACGGCTCCTACGAGCAGTACTTC

J gene: TRBJ2-1
clone size: few
V gene: TRBV10-2
D gene: -
CDR3 protein: CASRTSSYNEQFF
CDR3 DNA: TGCGCCAGCAGAACGAGCTCCTACAATGAGCAGTTCTTC

J gene: TRBJ1-5
clone size: -
V gene: TRBV4-1
D gene: -
CDR3 protein: CASSQARQPPNQPQHF
CDR3 DNA: TGCGCCAGCAGCCAGGCCCGACAGCCCCCAAATCAGCCCCAGCATTTT

J gene: TRBJ2-3
clone size: -
V gene: TRBV9
D gene: TRBD2
CDR3 protein: CASSVELGTITDTQYF
CDR3 DNA: TGTGCCAGCAGCGTAGAACTCGGGACTATCACAGATACGCAGTATTTT

J gene: TRBJ2-7
clone size: -
V gene: TRBV2
D gene: -
CDR3 protein: CASKAGGNPYEQYF
CDR3 DNA: TGTGCCAGCAAAGCCGGGGGAAACCCCTACGAGCAGTACTTC

J gene: TRBJ1-5
clone size: once
V gene: TRBV28
D gene: -
CDR3 protein: CASSFQEGGSNQPQHF
CDR3 DNA: TGTGCCAGCAGTTTCCAGGAGGGAGGTAGCAATCAGCCCCAGCATTTT

J gene: TRBJ1-2
clone size: -
V gene: TRBV5-6
D gene: TRBD1
CDR3 protein: CASSYGQGVNYGYTF
CDR3 DNA: TGTGCCAGCAGCTATGGACAGGGGGTTAACTATGGCTACACCTTC

J gene: TRBJ1-1
clone size: -
V gene: TRBV6-5
D gene: -
CDR3 protein: CASSYRTVVTEAFF
CDR3 DNA: TGTGCCAGCAGTTACCGGACAGTAGTCACTGAAGCTTTCTTT

J gene: TRBJ1-5
clone size: -
V gene: TRBV2
D gene: TRBD1
CDR3 protein: CASSGQGASSNQPQHF
CDR3 DNA: TGTGCCAGCAGCGGACAGGGGGCTTCTAGCAATCAGCCCCAGCATTTT

J gene: TRBJ1-6
clone size: few
V gene: TRBV10-3
D gene: TRBD1
CDR3 protein: CAISGQGKDSPLHF
CDR3 DNA: TGTGCCATCAGTGGACAGGGCAAGGATTCACCCCTCCACTTT

J gene: TRBJ1-6
clone size: few
V gene: TRBV5-1
D gene: -
CDR3 protein: CASSPSGRDTVRALHF
CDR3 DNA: TGCGCCAGCAGTCCTTCCGGTAGGGACACGGTGAGGGCCCTCCACTTT

J gene: TRBJ2-7
clone size: -
V gene: TRBV16
D gene: TRBD1
CDR3 protein: CASSQGGQGNHEQYF
CDR3 DNA: TGTGCCAGCAGCCAAGGGGGACAGGGGAACCACGAGCAGTACTTC

J gene: TRBJ1-2
clone size: -
V gene: TRBV28
D gene: TRBD1
CDR3 protein: CASSYSGGLTF
CDR3 DNA: TGTGCCAGCAGTTACTCAGGGGGGCTCACCTTC

J gene: TRBJ1-2
clone size: -
V gene: TRBV2
D gene: -
CDR3 protein: CASRELQVLLNGYTF
CDR3 DNA: TGTGCCAGCAGGGAACTCCAGGTCCTCCTGAATGGCTACACCTTC

J gene: TRBJ1-2
clone size: -
V gene: TRBV3-1/TRBV3-2
D gene: -
CDR3 protein: CASSQAVQGYGYTF
CDR3 DNA: TGTGCCAGCAGCCAGGCGGTTCAGGGCTATGGCTACACCTTC

J gene: TRBJ2-7
clone size: -
V gene: TRBV7-9
D gene: TRBD1
CDR3 protein: CASSPFRTGGHEQYF
CDR3 DNA: TGTGCCAGCAGCCCATTCCGGACAGGGGGCCACGAGCAGTACTTC